This is a list of T cell receptor beta chains from one sample in a study of response to subunit inactivated influenza vaccine. TCRdb re-called the RT-PCR reads with MiXCR, one entry per CDR3 protein. The profile shows hundreds of thousands of distinct CDR3 sequences, around 20% of them singletons. This specimen was PBMCs from blood, taken less than 6 days after vaccination. All receptors come from a man aged 50 to 59 who received an inactivated influenza vaccine. Each CDR3 is given with its conserved first and last residue. Fields, in order: clone size, V gene, D gene, J gene, CDR3 protein, CDR3 DNA. D genes are given only for firm matches. Clone size, where shown, is once, few, many, or a class for clones that have expanded.

few	TRBV29-1	TRBD1	TRBJ1-1	CSVDSQFRGVGTEAFF	TGCAGCGTTGACTCCCAGTTCAGGGGGGTTGGCACTGAAGCTTTCTTT
few	TRBV20-1	TRBD2	TRBJ2-3	CSARAGLAGGRITDTQYF	TGCAGTGCTAGAGCGGGACTAGCGGGGGGGCGTATCACAGATACGCAGTATTTT
.	TRBV12-3/TRBV12-4	.	TRBJ2-2	CASSANEGWFF	TGTGCCAGCAGTGCGAATGAGGGTTGGTTTTTT
few	TRBV5-1	.	TRBJ2-2	CASNLAGNTGELFF	TGCGCCAGCAACTTGGCCGGGAACACCGGGGAGCTGTTTTTT
.	TRBV7-9	.	TRBJ2-5	CASLSEGEKTQYF	TGTGCCAGCCTCTCCGAGGGAGAAAAGACCCAGTACTTC
many	TRBV12-3/TRBV12-4	TRBD2	TRBJ2-1	CASSPMRGGRDEQFF	TGTGCCAGCAGTCCTATGCGGGGGGGCCGGGATGAGCAGTTCTTC
few	TRBV28	.	TRBJ2-3	CASSLQGGEGDTQYF	TGTGCCAGCAGCCTCCAGGGGGGAGAGGGAGATACGCAGTATTTT
few	TRBV12-3/TRBV12-4	.	TRBJ2-2	CASSHSSGELFF	TGTGCCAGCAGTCATAGCAGCGGGGAGCTGTTTTTT
once	TRBV7-9	TRBD1	TRBJ1-2	CASSWGTDTLNYGYTF	TGTGCCAGCAGCTGGGGGACAGACACTCTAAACTATGGCTACACCTTC
few	TRBV10-3	TRBD2	TRBJ2-1	CAISEGGSPGEQFF	TGTGCCATCAGTGAAGGCGGGAGTCCTGGTGAGCAGTTCTTC
few	TRBV6-1	.	TRBJ1-6	CASRTVSGSPLHF	TGTGCCAGCAGAACAGTTTCGGGTTCACCCCTCCACTTT
.	TRBV3-1	TRBD1	TRBJ2-7	CASSLPGQQTYEQYF	TGTGCCAGCAGCTTGCCGGGACAGCAAACCTACGAGCAGTACTTC
.	TRBV3-1	.	TRBJ2-2	CASSQSGGNTGELFF	TGTGCCAGCAGCCAGTCTGGGGGGAACACCGGGGAGCTGTTTTTT
.	TRBV3-1	TRBD2	TRBJ2-5	CASSQAGGAETQYF	TGTGCCAGCAGCCAAGCCGGGGGGGCGGAGACCCAGTACTTC
.	TRBV20-1	.	TRBJ2-3	CSARMTEDTQYF	TGCAGTGCTAGGATGACCGAAGATACGCAGTATTTT
few	TRBV9	.	TRBJ2-2	CASSRDAGELFF	TGTGCCAGCAGCAGGGACGCCGGGGAGCTGTTTTTT
many	TRBV12-3/TRBV12-4	TRBD2	TRBJ2-1	CASSRRTSGSRWGEQFF	TGTGCCAGCAGCCGACGGACTAGCGGGAGCCGGTGGGGTGAGCAGTTCTTC
.	TRBV18	.	TRBJ2-1	CASSPPLAAPSYNEQFF	TGTGCCAGCTCACCACCTTTAGCGGCTCCTTCCTACAATGAGCAGTTCTTC
.	TRBV7-2	.	TRBJ2-7	CASSSNAYEQYF	TGTGCCAGCAGCTCTAATGCCTACGAGCAGTACTTC
few	TRBV6-2/TRBV6-3	.	TRBJ2-7	CASQGTLSYEQYF	TGTGCCAGCCAAGGGACTTTATCCTACGAGCAGTACTTC
.	TRBV30	.	TRBJ2-6	CAWRSQGWANVLTF	TGTGCCTGGAGAAGTCAGGGTTGGGCCAACGTCCTGACTTTC
few	TRBV4-3	TRBD2	TRBJ2-7	CASSQGLAGLYEQYF	TGCGCCAGCAGCCAGGGACTAGCGGGATTATACGAGCAGTACTTC
few	TRBV10-3	TRBD1	TRBJ2-5	CAISGGGRETQYF	TGTGCCATCAGTGGAGGGGGCAGGGAGACCCAGTACTTC
.	TRBV12-3/TRBV12-4	.	TRBJ2-7	CASSPGAWEQYF	TGTGCCAGCAGTCCGGGGGCCTGGGAGCAGTACTTC
few	TRBV6-1	TRBD2	TRBJ2-5	CASSPSGGPGETQYF	TGTGCCAGCAGCCCCAGCGGGGGGCCGGGAGAGACCCAGTACTTC
.	TRBV5-6	TRBD1	TRBJ2-7	CASSFTPGQTYEQYF	TGTGCCAGCAGCTTTACCCCGGGACAGACCTACGAGCAGTACTTC
few	TRBV20-1	TRBD1	TRBJ1-4	CSARSTGGAVEKLFF	TGCAGTGCCCGATCCACAGGGGGCGCGGTTGAAAAACTGTTTTTT
few	TRBV6-5	TRBD2	TRBJ2-1	CASSYTGTSGYNEQFF	TGTGCCAGCAGTTACACGGGGACTAGCGGCTACAATGAGCAGTTCTTC
few	TRBV29-1	TRBD2	TRBJ2-3	CSVEELWRGDTDTQYF	TGCAGCGTTGAAGAACTTTGGCGGGGGGACACAGATACGCAGTATTTT
many	TRBV12-3/TRBV12-4	.	TRBJ1-4	CASRFPNEKLFF	TGTGCCAGCAGGTTCCCGAATGAAAAACTGTTTTTT
.	TRBV7-2	TRBD1	TRBJ1-5	CASSLAGQGVSNQPQHF	TGTGCCAGCAGCTTAGCAGGACAGGGAGTGAGCAATCAGCCCCAGCATTTT
few	TRBV10-3	.	TRBJ1-5	CAISGLSNQPQHF	TGTGCCATCAGTGGACTGAGCAATCAGCCCCAGCATTTT
.	TRBV7-9	TRBD1	TRBJ2-5	CASSNYRGPTQYF	TGTGCCAGCAGCAACTACAGGGGCCCTACCCAGTACTTC
.	TRBV20-1	.	TRBJ2-2	CSARETNTWVGYSNTGELFF	TGCAGTGCTAGAGAGACAAATACATGGGTCGGCTATTCGAACACCGGGGAGCTGTTTTTT
few	TRBV5-1	.	TRBJ1-1	CASSLVIGADMNTEAFF	TGCGCCAGCAGCTTGGTGATCGGTGCAGATATGAACACTGAAGCTTTCTTT
.	TRBV3-1	TRBD2	TRBJ2-1	CASSYGLAGDEQFF	TGTGCCAGCAGCTACGGACTAGCGGGAGATGAGCAGTTCTTC
.	TRBV4-3	.	TRBJ2-1	CASSQDLGGRAADEQFF	TGCGCCAGCAGCCAAGATCTAGGGGGGAGGGCCGCCGATGAGCAGTTCTTC
.	TRBV7-9	.	TRBJ2-7	CASSLDGLRDEQYF	TGTGCCAGCAGCTTAGACGGCCTACGGGACGAGCAGTACTTC
.	TRBV9	TRBD2	TRBJ2-3	CASSVSRTSGTDTQYF	TGTGCCAGCAGCGTATCCAGGACTAGCGGCACAGATACGCAGTATTTT
.	TRBV12-3/TRBV12-4	.	TRBJ2-2	CASRPSPGELFF	TGTGCCAGCAGACCGAGTCCCGGGGAGCTGTTTTTT
.	TRBV29-1	.	TRBJ2-7	CSALDEQYF	TGCAGCGCACTTGACGAGCAGTACTTC
few	TRBV4-3	.	TRBJ1-1	CASSQVGVANTEAFF	TGCGCCAGCAGCCAAGTGGGGGTCGCGAACACTGAAGCTTTCTTT
many	TRBV5-1	.	TRBJ2-5	CASSLSQGQETQYF	TGCGCCAGCAGCCTTTCTCAGGGACAAGAGACCCAGTACTTC
.	TRBV5-1	.	TRBJ2-7	CARYNRDHAYEQYF	TGCGCCAGATATAACAGGGATCACGCCTACGAGCAGTACTTC
many	TRBV20-1	.	TRBJ2-7	CSASLRTGSYEQYF	TGCAGTGCTAGCCTCAGGACTGGCTCCTACGAGCAGTACTTC
few	TRBV12-3/TRBV12-4	.	TRBJ1-6	CASSSREDSPLHF	TGTGCCAGCAGTTCACGCGAGGATTCACCCCTCCACTTT
.	TRBV25-1	TRBD2	TRBJ2-1	CASSSTLAGTFYNEQFF	TGTGCCAGCAGTTCAACGTTAGCGGGGACTTTCTACAATGAGCAGTTCTTC
few	TRBV7-2	.	TRBJ2-1	CASRTSGYEQFF	TGTGCCAGCAGGACGAGCGGGTATGAGCAGTTCTTC
few	TRBV5-1	.	TRBJ1-1	CASRAATANTEAFF	TGCGCCAGCAGGGCCGCGACAGCGAACACTGAAGCTTTCTTT
.	TRBV15	.	TRBJ2-7	CATSRGWEAYEQYF	TGTGCCACCAGCAGAGGGTGGGAGGCCTACGAGCAGTACTTC
.	TRBV6-5	TRBD1	TRBJ2-7	CASSYMGTAYEQYF	TGTGCCAGCAGTTACATGGGGACAGCCTACGAGCAGTACTTC
.	TRBV5-1	.	TRBJ1-1	CASKTGDTEAFF	TGCGCCAGCAAGACGGGGGACACTGAAGCTTTCTTT
.	TRBV9	.	TRBJ2-7	CASSNWDTPYEQYF	TGTGCCAGCAGCAACTGGGACACCCCCTACGAGCAGTACTTC
.	TRBV20-1	.	TRBJ2-7	CSALTGTGPYEQYF	TGCAGTGCCTTAACCGGGACGGGGCCCTACGAGCAGTACTTC
few	TRBV3-1	.	TRBJ1-5	CASRLDESLCSNQPQHF	TGTGCCAGCAGGTTAGACGAGTCACTGTGTAGCAATCAGCCCCAGCATTTT